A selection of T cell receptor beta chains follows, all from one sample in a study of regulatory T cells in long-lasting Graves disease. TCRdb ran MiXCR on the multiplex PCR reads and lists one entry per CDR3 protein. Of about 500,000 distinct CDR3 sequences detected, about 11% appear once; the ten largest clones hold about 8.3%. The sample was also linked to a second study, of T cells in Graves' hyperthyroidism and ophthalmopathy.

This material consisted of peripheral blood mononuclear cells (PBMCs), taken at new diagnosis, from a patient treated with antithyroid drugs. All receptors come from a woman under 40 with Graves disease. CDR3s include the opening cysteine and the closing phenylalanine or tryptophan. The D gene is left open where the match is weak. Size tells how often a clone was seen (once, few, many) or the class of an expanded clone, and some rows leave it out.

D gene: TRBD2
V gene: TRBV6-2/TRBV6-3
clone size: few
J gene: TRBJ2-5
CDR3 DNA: TGTGCCAGCAGTTCCCCCCGGCGGGAGAGGGAGACCCAGTACTTC
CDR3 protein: CASSSPRRERETQYF

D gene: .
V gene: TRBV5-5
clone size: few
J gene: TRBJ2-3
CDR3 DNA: TGTGCCAGCAGATTAGCCTCTAGCACAGATACGCAGTATTTT
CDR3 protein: CASRLASSTDTQYF

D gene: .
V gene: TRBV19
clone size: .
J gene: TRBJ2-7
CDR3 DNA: TGTGCCAGTAGTATCGGGAGAGCAATGGCCGAGCAGTACTTC
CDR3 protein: CASSIGRAMAEQYF

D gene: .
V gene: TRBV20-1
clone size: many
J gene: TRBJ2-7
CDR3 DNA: TGCAGTGCTACAGACAATTACGAGCAGTACTTC
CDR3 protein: CSATDNYEQYF

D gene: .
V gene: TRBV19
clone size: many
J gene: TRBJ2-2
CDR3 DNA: TGTGCCAGCGCATACGCGAACACCGGGGAGCTGTTTTTT
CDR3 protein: CASAYANTGELFF

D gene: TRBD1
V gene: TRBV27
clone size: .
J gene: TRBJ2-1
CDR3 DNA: TGTGCCAGCAGTACCCCGGGACAGGGGGCTGGTGAGCAGTTCTTC
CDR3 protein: CASSTPGQGAGEQFF

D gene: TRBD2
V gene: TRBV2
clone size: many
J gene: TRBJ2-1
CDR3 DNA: TGTGCCAGCAGTGGGGTCCCGACTAGCGGGAGGAGTAATGAGCAGTTCTTC
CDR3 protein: CASSGVPTSGRSNEQFF

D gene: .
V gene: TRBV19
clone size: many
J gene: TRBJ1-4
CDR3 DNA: TGTGCCAGTAGTGCGAACAATCCGGGAAATGAAAAACTGTTTTTT
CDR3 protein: CASSANNPGNEKLFF

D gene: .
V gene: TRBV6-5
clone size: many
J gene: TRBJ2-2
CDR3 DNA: TGTGCCAGCAGTTTTGGATACCCGAACACCGGGGAGCTGTTTTTT
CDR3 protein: CASSFGYPNTGELFF

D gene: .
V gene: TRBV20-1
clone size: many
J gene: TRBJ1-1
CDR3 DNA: TGCAGTGCTAGAGTATTGGTGGGGCGAATCGATGAAGCTTTCTTT
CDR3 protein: CSARVLVGRIDEAFF

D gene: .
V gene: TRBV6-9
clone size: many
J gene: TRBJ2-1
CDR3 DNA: TGTGCCAGCAGTTTTGGACCCAACTCCTACAATGAGCAGTTCTTC
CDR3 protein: CASSFGPNSYNEQFF

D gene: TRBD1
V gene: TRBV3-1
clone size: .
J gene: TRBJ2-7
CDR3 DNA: TGTGCCAGCAGCCAAAGGGACAGGGGTAGATACGAGCAGTACTTC
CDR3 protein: CASSQRDRGRYEQYF

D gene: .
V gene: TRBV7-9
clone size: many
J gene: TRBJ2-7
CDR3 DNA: TGTGCCAGCAGCTCGGACGGGGTTTTGGAGCAGTACTTC
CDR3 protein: CASSSDGVLEQYF

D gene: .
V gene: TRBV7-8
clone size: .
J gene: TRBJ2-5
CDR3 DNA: TGTGCCAGCAGCTTTCCCGGGAGTAGCGAGACCCAGTACTTC
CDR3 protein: CASSFPGSSETQYF

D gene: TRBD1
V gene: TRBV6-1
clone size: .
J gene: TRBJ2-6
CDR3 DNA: TGTGCCAGCATTAAAACAGGGGGCGGGGGATTCTCTGGGGCCAACGTCCTGACTTTC
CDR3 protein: CASIKTGGGGFSGANVLTF

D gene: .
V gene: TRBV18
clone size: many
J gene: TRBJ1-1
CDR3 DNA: TGTGCCAGCTCCCTACAGGGTCCAACCCCGAACACTGAAGCTTTCTTT
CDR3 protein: CASSLQGPTPNTEAFF

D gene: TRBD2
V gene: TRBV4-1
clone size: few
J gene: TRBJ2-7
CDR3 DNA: TGCGCCAGCAGCCACCGGGCTAGCGGGATAAACGAGCAGTACTTC
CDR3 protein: CASSHRASGINEQYF

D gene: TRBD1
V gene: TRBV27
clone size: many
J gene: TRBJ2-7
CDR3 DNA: TGTGCCAGCAGTATGAACAGGGGGAACTACGAGCAGTACTTC
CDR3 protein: CASSMNRGNYEQYF

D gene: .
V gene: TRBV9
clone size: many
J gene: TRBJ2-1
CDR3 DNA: TGTGCCAGCAGCTCCCGAGCGATGGACAATGAGCAGTTCTTC
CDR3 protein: CASSSRAMDNEQFF

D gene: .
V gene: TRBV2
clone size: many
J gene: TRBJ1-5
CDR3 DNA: TGTGCCAGCAGTGACGAGATCAATCAGCCCCAGCATTTT
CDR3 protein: CASSDEINQPQHF

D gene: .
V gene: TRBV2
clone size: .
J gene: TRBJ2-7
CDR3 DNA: TGTGCCAGCAGCTTAGTTACGGGGAAGCACGAGCAGTACTTC
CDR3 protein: CASSLVTGKHEQYF

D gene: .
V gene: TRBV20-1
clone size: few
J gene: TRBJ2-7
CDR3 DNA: TGCAGTGCTAGGGATGGATCTCCCGAAACCTACGAGCAGTACTTC
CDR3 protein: CSARDGSPETYEQYF

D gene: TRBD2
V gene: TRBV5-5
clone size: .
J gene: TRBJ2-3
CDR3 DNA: TGTGCCAGCGGCTTGGGGCTAGCGGATACAGATACGCAGTATTTT
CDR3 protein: CASGLGLADTDTQYF